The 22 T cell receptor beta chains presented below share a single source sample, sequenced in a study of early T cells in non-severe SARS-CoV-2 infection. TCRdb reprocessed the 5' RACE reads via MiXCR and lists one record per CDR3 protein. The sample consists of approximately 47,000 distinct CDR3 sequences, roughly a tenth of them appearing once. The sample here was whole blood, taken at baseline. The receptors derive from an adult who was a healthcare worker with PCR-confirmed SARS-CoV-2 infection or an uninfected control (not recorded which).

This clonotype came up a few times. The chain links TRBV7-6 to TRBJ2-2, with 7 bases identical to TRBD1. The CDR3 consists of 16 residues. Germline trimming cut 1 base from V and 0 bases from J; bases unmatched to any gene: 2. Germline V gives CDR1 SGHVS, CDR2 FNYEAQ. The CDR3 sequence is CASSLVQGANTGELFF. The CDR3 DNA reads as TGTGCCAGCAGCTTAGTTCAGGGGGCGAACACCGGGGAGCTGTTTTTT. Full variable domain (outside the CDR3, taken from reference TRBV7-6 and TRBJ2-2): GAGVSQSPRYKVTKRGQDVALRCDPISGHVSLYWYRQALGQGPEFLTYFNYEAQQDKSGLPNDRFSAERPEGSISTLTIQRTEQRDSAMYRCASSLVQGANTGELFFGEGSRLTVL.

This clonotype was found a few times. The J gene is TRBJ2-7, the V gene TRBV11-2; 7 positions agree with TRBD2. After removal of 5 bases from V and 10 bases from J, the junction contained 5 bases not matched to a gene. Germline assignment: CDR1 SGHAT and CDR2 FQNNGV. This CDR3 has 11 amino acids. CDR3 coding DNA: TGTGCCAGCAGCCCTAGCGGTTTACAGTACTTC. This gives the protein CASSPSGLQYF.

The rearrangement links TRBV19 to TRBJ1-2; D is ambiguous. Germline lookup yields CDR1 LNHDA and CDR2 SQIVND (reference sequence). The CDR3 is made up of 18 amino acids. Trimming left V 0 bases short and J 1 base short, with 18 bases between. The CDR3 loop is CASSIDTWPTAINYGYTF. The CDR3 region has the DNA TGTGCCAGTAGTATAGATACGTGGCCAACCGCCATTAACTATGGCTACACCTTC. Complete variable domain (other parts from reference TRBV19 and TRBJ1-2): DGGITQSPKYLFRKEGQNVTLSCEQNLNHDAMYWYRQDPGQGLRLIYYSQIVNDFQKGDIAEGYSVSREKKESFPLTVTSAQKNPTAFYLCASSIDTWPTAINYGYTFGSGTRLTVV.

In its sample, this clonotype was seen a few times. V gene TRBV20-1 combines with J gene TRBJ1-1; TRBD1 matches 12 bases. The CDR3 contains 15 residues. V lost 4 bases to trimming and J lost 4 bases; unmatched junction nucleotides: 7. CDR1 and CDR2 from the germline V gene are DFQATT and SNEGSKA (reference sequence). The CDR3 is CSATGTGGLVTEAFF. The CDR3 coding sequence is TGCAGTGCTACCGGGACAGGGGGCTTGGTCACTGAAGCTTTCTTT.

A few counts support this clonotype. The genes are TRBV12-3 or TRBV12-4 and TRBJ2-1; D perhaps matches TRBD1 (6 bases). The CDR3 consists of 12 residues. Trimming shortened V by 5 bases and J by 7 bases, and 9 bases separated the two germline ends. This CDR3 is CASSPDRNEQFF. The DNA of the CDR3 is TGTGCCAGCAGTCCAGACAGGAATGAGCAGTTCTTC.

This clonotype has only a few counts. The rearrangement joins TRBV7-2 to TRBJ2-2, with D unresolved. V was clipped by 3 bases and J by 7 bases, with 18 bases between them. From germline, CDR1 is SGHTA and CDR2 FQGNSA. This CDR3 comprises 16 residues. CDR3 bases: TGTGCCAGCAGCTTCGGTTACAGCACTCCCGTCGGGGAGCTGTTTTTT. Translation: CASSFGYSTPVGELFF.

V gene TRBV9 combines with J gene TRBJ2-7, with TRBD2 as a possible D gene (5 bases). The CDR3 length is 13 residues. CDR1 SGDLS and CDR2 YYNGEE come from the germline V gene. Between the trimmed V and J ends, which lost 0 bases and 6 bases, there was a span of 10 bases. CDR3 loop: CASSVGSSGEQYF. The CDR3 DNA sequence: TGTGCCAGCAGCGTAGGTAGCAGCGGCGAGCAGTACTTC. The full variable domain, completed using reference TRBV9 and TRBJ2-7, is DSGVTQTPKHLITATGQRVTLRCSPRSGDLSVYWYQQSLDQGLQFLIQYYNGEERAKGNILERFSAQQFPDLHSELNLSSLELGDSALYFCASSVGSSGEQYFGPGTRLTVT.

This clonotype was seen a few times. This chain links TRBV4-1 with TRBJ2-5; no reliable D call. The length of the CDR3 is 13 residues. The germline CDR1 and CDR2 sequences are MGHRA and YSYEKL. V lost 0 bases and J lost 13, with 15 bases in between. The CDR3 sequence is CASSQEQAGSPYF. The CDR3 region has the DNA TGCGCCAGCAGCCAAGAGCAAGCTGGATCTCCGTACTTC.

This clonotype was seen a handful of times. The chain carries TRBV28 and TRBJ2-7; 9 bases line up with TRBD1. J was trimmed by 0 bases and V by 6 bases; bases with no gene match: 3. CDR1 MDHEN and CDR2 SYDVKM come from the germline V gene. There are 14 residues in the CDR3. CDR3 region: CASSMTGGSYEQYF. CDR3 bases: TGTGCCAGCAGCATGACAGGGGGCTCCTACGAGCAGTACTTC.

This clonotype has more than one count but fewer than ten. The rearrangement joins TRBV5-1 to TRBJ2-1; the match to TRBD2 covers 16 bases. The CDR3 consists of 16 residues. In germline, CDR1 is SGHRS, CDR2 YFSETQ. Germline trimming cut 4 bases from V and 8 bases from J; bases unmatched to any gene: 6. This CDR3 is CASSAPGLAGGDEQFF. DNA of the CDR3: TGCGCCAGCAGCGCCCCGGGACTAGCGGGAGGGGATGAGCAGTTCTTC.

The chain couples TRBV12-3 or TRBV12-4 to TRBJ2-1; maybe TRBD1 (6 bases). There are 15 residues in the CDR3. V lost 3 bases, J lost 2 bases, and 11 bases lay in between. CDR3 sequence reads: CASSLGAEPYNEQFF. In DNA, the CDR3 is TGTGCCAGCAGTTTGGGGGCAGAGCCCTACAATGAGCAGTTCTTC.

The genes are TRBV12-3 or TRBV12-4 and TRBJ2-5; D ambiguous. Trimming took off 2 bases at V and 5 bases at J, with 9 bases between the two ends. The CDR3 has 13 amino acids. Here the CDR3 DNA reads TGTGCCAGCAGTTTAATGGTTCCGGAGACCCAGTACTTC. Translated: CASSLMVPETQYF.

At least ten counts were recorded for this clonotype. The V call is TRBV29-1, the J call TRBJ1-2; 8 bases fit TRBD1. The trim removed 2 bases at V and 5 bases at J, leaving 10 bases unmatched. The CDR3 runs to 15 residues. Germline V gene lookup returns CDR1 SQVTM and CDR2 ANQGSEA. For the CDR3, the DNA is TGCAGCGTTGAAAGACCGGACAGGGTACTTTATGGCTACACCTTC. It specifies CSVERPDRVLYGYTF.

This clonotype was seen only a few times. CDR3 DNA sequence: TGTGCCAGCAGTTTGATCGTTGGCCTAAATGAGCAGTTCTTC. The encoded protein is CASSLIVGLNEQFF. The J gene is TRBJ2-1, the V gene TRBV12-3 or TRBV12-4, with no clear D. The V gene lost 3 bases and the J gene lost 7 bases, with 13 bases spanning the gap. CDR3 length: 14 amino acids.

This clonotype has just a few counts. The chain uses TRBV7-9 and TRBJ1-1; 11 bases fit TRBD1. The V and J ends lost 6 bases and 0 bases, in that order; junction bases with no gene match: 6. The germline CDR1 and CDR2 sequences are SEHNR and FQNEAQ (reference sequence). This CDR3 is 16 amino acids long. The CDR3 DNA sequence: TGTGCCAGCAGGTCGGACAGGGGGCTTATGAACACTGAAGCTTTCTTT. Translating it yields CASRSDRGLMNTEAFF.

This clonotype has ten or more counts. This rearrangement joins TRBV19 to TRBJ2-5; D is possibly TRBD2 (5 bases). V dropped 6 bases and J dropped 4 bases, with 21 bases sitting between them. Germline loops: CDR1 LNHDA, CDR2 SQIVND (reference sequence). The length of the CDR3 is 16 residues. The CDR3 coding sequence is TGTGCCAGTAGCCCTCAGCTCCGGGGTCCAGCAGAGACCCAGTACTTC. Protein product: CASSPQLRGPAETQYF.

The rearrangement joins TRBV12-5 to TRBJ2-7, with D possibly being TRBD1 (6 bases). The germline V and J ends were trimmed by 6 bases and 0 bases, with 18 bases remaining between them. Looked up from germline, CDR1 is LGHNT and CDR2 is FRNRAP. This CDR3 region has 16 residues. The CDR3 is CASGIGTTRSSYEQYF. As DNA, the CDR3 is TGTGCTAGTGGGATCGGGACAACCAGAAGCTCCTACGAGCAGTACTTC.

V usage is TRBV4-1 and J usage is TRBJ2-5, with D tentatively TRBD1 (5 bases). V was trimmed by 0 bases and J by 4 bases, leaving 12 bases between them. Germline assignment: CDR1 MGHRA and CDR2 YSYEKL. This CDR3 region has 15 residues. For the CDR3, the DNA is TGCGCCAGCAGCCAAGATGGGCAGGGTCGAGAGACCCAGTACTTC. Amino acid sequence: CASSQDGQGRETQYF.

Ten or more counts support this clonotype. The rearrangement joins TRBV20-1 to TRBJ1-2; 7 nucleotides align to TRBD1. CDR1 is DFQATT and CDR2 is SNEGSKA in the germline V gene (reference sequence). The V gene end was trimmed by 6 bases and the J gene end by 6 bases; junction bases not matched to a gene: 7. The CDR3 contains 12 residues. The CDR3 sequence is CSARGQSDGYTF. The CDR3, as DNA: TGCAGTGCCAGGGGACAGTCAGATGGCTACACCTTC.

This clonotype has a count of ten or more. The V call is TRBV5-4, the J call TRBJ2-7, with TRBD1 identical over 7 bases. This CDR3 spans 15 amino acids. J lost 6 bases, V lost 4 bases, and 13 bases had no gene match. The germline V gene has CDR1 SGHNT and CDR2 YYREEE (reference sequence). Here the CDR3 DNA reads TGTGCCAGCAGCCGTTCTGGACAGGTCACGAGCGAGCAGTACTTC. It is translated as CASSRSGQVTSEQYF.

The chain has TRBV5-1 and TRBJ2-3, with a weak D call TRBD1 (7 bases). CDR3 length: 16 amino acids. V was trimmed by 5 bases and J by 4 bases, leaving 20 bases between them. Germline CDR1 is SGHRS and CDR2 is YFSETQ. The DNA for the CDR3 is TGCGCCAGCAGGGGAACGGCGGGACAGTCTTCAGATACGCAGTATTTT. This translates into CASRGTAGQSSDTQYF.

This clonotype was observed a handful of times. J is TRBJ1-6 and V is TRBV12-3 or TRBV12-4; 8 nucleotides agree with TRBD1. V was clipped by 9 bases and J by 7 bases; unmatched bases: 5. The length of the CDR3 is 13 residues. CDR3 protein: CASRQGRNSPLHF. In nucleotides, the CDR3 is TGTGCCAGTAGACAGGGGAGGAATTCACCCCTCCACTTT.